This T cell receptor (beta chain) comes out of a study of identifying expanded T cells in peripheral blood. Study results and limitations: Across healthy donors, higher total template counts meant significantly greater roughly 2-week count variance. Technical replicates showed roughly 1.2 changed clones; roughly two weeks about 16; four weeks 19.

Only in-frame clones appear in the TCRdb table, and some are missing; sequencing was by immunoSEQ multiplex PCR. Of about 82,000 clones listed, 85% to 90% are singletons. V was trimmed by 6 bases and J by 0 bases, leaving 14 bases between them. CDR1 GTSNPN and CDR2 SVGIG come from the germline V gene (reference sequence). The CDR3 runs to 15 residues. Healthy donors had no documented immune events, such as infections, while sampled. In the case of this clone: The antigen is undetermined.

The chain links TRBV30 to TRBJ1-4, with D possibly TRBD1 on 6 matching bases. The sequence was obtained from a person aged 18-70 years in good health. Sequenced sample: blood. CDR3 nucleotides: TGTGCCTGTATGACAGGACTCTCAACTAATGAAAAACTGTTTTTT. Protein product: CACMTGLSTNEKLFF.